Listed below are T cell receptor beta chains from one sample, sequenced in a study of OX40 agonist ivuxolimab in advanced cancers. TCRdb keeps only in-frame clones here, not all; method: immunoSEQ multiplex PCR. The sample has 60,000 to 80,000 clones, 70% to 80% seen once. This specimen consisted of CD4+ or CD8+ T cells sorted from blood, obtained in a trial of the OX40 agonist ivuxolimab. The receptors shown here come from an adult with an advanced solid tumor such as melanoma, head and neck, liver or kidney cancer. Both conserved end residues are part of each CDR3. A D gene is named only where the DNA matches it firmly. Clone size is not always given. Where it is, it says once, few, many or a class for expanded clones.

D gene,clone size,J gene,V gene,CDR3 DNA,CDR3 protein
TRBD2,-,TRBJ2-7,TRBV13,TGTGCCAGCAGCTTAGTCGCTAGCGGGGTCTACGAGCAGTACTTC,CASSLVASGVYEQYF
TRBD1,-,TRBJ2-1,TRBV29-1,TGCAGCGTTCCCACCCTCGGGACAGCCAATGAGCAGTTCTTC,CSVPTLGTANEQFF
TRBD1,-,TRBJ2-7,TRBV7-2,TGTGCCAGCAGCTCATTGGACAGGGTGGGCGAGCAGTACTTC,CASSSLDRVGEQYF
-,-,TRBJ1-1,TRBV30,TGTGCCTGGAGAAAGGGGACCAACACTGAAGCTTTCTTT,CAWRKGTNTEAFF
TRBD1,-,TRBJ2-7,TRBV4-3,TGCGCCAGCAGCCCGGGCCTGGACAGGGGCTACGAGCAGTACTTC,CASSPGLDRGYEQYF
TRBD2,-,TRBJ2-1,TRBV10-3,TGTGCCATCAGTGAAAATATCCTAGCGGGAGTTAATGAGCAGTTCTTC,CAISENILAGVNEQFF
-,-,TRBJ1-2,TRBV7-2,TGTGCCAGCAGCGCTTCAGGATTTGGCTACACCTTC,CASSASGFGYTF
TRBD2,-,TRBJ2-5,TRBV9,TGTGCCAGCAGCCCCGGGAGGGCCCAAGAGACCCAGTACTTC,CASSPGRAQETQYF
-,-,TRBJ1-4,TRBV18,TGTGCCAGCTCAGCGGACGGGCGTAATGAAAAACTGTTTTTT,CASSADGRNEKLFF
-,-,TRBJ1-2,TRBV6-5,TGTGCCAGCAGTCCCCGGGGCATAATAAGCTATGGCTACACCTTC,CASSPRGIISYGYTF
-,-,TRBJ2-7,TRBV28,TGTGCCAGCAGGACCCCCGGCCGAGGAGGCCGAATTACTTACGAGCAGTACTTC,CASRTPGRGGRITYEQYF
-,-,TRBJ2-1,TRBV13,TGTGCCAGCAGCTCCGACGGAAACCCGCACAATGAGCAGTTCTTC,CASSSDGNPHNEQFF
-,few,TRBJ2-7,TRBV18,TGTGCCAGCTCACCTGGTCTGGGCGTCGACGAGCAGTACTTC,CASSPGLGVDEQYF
-,-,TRBJ2-1,TRBV7-9,TGTGCCAGCAGCTTCGGGCAGGGGATCTACAATGAGCAGTTCTTC,CASSFGQGIYNEQFF
TRBD1,-,TRBJ1-1,TRBV7-2,TGCGCCAGCAGCCAAGATGGGACAGGAAGGAACACTGAAGCTTTCTTT,CASSQDGTGRNTEAFF
-,-,TRBJ2-3,TRBV28,TGTGCCAGCAGTTCATTCGGAGGGAGTGGCACAGATACGCAGTATTTT,CASSSFGGSGTDTQYF
-,-,TRBJ2-7,TRBV28,TGTGCCAGCAGCCCGGCGGGGGCTCCCTACTACGAGCAGTACTTC,CASSPAGAPYYEQYF
-,-,TRBJ1-2,TRBV4-1,TGCGCCAGCAGCCAAGATGGGACCTATGGCTACACCTTC,CASSQDGTYGYTF
-,-,TRBJ2-3,TRBV7-9,TGTGCCAGCAGTCCCCGGGACTCTTACACAGATACGCAGTATTTT,CASSPRDSYTDTQYF
-,once,TRBJ2-7,TRBV7-9,TGTGCCAGCAGCTTAGTTAGCGAGCAGTACTTC,CASSLVSEQYF
-,-,TRBJ2-7,TRBV6-6,TGTGCCAGCAGCGCAGGGGAGCAGTACTTC,CASSAGEQYF
TRBD1,-,TRBJ2-7,TRBV5-4,TGTGCCAGCAGCTTGGTAGGACAGGCAAACTACGAGCAGTACTTC,CASSLVGQANYEQYF
-,-,TRBJ2-2,TRBV7-3,TGTGCCAGCAGCTCCGGGGCCGACTCTTCCACCGGGGAGCTGTTTTTT,CASSSGADSSTGELFF
TRBD1,-,TRBJ1-2,TRBV6-6,TGTGCCAGCAGTTCCGCCGGGACAGTCTATGGCTACACCTTC,CASSSAGTVYGYTF
TRBD1,-,TRBJ2-1,TRBV28,TGTGCCAGCTTAGGACAGGCAAACAATGAGCAGTTCTTC,CASLGQANNEQFF
-,-,TRBJ1-4,TRBV28,TGTGCCAGCAGTTTGTGGGAAAAACTGTTTTTT,CASSLWEKLFF
-,-,TRBJ2-7,TRBV6-6,TGTGCCAGCAGGGACCGGGACAACACCTACGAGCAGTACTTC,CASRDRDNTYEQYF
-,-,TRBJ2-1,TRBV27,TGTGCCAGCAGGATCGGCTCCTACAATGAGCAGTTCTTC,CASRIGSYNEQFF
TRBD1,-,TRBJ2-1,TRBV19,TGTGCCAGTAGCCGGGACAGGAGCTCCTACAATGAGCAGTTCTTC,CASSRDRSSYNEQFF
-,-,TRBJ1-5,TRBV28,TGTGCCAGCAGTTCCGTCGCGGGGAATCTCCAGGACCAGCCCCAGCATTTT,CASSSVAGNLQDQPQHF
-,few,TRBJ1-5,TRBV19,TGTGCCAGTACTCTCCAGGAGGGGGGGCATCAGCCCCAGCATTTT,CASTLQEGGHQPQHF
-,-,TRBJ1-1,TRBV29-1,TGCAGCGTTGAACAGTGGCCTGAAGCTTTCTTT,CSVEQWPEAFF
TRBD2,-,TRBJ2-5,TRBV5-4,TGTGCCAGCAGCACCGGAACAGCGGGAGGGACGGAGACCCAGTACTTC,CASSTGTAGGTETQYF
TRBD2,-,TRBJ2-5,TRBV30,TGTGCCTGGATCCCGGGACTAGCGGGAATGACCCAGTACTTC,CAWIPGLAGMTQYF
TRBD2,once,TRBJ2-7,TRBV29-1,TGCAGCGTTGGGGGTAGCGGGAGCCCCTACGAGCAGTACTTC,CSVGGSGSPYEQYF
-,few,TRBJ1-1,TRBV6-5,TGTGCCAGCAGTTGGGGGCGCACTGAAGCTTTCTTT,CASSWGRTEAFF
TRBD2,-,TRBJ2-5,TRBV7-2,TGTGCCAGCAGCCCGGGAGGGCTCCAAGAGACCCAGTACTTC,CASSPGGLQETQYF
-,few,TRBJ1-5,TRBV5-5,TGTGCCACCAAGAAGCAGGGTTATCAGCCCCAGCATTTT,CATKKQGYQPQHF
-,-,TRBJ2-7,TRBV7-2,TGTGCCAGCAGCCCCCGAGCGCTTGATGCCTACGAGCAGTACTTC,CASSPRALDAYEQYF
TRBD1,-,TRBJ2-7,TRBV10-3,TGTGCCATCGGCGGAGGGACAGGGGTCGAGCAGTACTTC,CAIGGGTGVEQYF
-,-,TRBJ2-1,TRBV29-1,TGCAGCGCCGGACTCCCTCTCAATGAGCAGTTCTTC,CSAGLPLNEQFF
-,-,TRBJ1-5,TRBV4-3,TGCGCCAGCAGCCAAGTCCTCGGAAGCAATCAGCCCCAGCATTTT,CASSQVLGSNQPQHF
-,once,TRBJ1-5,TRBV5-4,TGTGCCACCTCTACAGGACCTACCGGCTATAGCAATCAGCCCCAGCATTTT,CATSTGPTGYSNQPQHF
-,-,TRBJ2-1,TRBV10-3,TGTGCCATCACGTCAGGAGGCGGGCTCCTTCCCTACAATGAGCAGTTCTTC,CAITSGGGLLPYNEQFF
-,-,TRBJ1-4,TRBV4-3,TGCGCCAGCAGCCAAGATACAAGAAGGGATGAAAAACTGTTTTTT,CASSQDTRRDEKLFF
TRBD1,-,TRBJ1-2,TRBV6-5,TGTGCCAGCAGTTACCTTCCGGACAGGGAAGGCTACACCTTC,CASSYLPDREGYTF
-,-,TRBJ1-2,TRBV5-4,TGTGCCAGCAGCTTGGGCATTGGGGGGGGCGAGGTCTATGGCTACACCTTC,CASSLGIGGGEVYGYTF
-,-,TRBJ1-1,TRBV7-2,TGTGCCAGCAGCTTAGGGCAGGGGTCACAAGCTTTCTTT,CASSLGQGSQAFF
TRBD1,-,TRBJ2-7,TRBV14,TGTGCCAGCAGCCCGACAGGGATCGAGCAGTACTTC,CASSPTGIEQYF
-,-,TRBJ1-4,TRBV18,TGTGCCAGCTCAATTTCAGGGGCATCTAATGAAAAACTGTTTTTT,CASSISGASNEKLFF
TRBD1,-,TRBJ2-2,TRBV28,TGTGCCAGCAGAAGACAGGGTTTGATGGCCGGGGAGCTGTTTTTT,CASRRQGLMAGELFF
-,-,TRBJ1-3,TRBV27,TGTGCCAGCAGTTTATCCCCATCGGGGGACGGAAACACCATATATTTT,CASSLSPSGDGNTIYF
TRBD1,-,TRBJ2-2,TRBV19,TGTGCCACCATTGGTCTTATGGGACAGGGGCTTTCCGGGGAGCTGTTTTTT,CATIGLMGQGLSGELFF
-,-,TRBJ2-6,TRBV28,TGTGCCAGCAGTCCCCCAGGGGACGGGGCCAACGTCCTGACTTTC,CASSPPGDGANVLTF
TRBD1,-,TRBJ2-5,TRBV27,TGTGCCACCACAGAGTTAGGGGTCGGGACAGGCTTAGGAGAGCAGTACTTC,CATTELGVGTGLGEQYF